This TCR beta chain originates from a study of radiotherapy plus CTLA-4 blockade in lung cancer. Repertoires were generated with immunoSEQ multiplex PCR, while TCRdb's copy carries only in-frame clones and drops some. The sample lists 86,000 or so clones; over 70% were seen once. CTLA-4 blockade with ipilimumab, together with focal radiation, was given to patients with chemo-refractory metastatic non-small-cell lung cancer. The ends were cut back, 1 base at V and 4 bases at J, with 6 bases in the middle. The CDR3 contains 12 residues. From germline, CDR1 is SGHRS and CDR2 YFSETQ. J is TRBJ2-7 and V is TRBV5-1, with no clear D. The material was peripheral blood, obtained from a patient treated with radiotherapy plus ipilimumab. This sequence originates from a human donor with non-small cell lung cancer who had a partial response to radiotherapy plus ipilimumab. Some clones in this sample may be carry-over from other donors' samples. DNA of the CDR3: TGCGCCAGCAGCTTGACACAGTACGAGCAGTACTTC. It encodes CASSLTQYEQYF.